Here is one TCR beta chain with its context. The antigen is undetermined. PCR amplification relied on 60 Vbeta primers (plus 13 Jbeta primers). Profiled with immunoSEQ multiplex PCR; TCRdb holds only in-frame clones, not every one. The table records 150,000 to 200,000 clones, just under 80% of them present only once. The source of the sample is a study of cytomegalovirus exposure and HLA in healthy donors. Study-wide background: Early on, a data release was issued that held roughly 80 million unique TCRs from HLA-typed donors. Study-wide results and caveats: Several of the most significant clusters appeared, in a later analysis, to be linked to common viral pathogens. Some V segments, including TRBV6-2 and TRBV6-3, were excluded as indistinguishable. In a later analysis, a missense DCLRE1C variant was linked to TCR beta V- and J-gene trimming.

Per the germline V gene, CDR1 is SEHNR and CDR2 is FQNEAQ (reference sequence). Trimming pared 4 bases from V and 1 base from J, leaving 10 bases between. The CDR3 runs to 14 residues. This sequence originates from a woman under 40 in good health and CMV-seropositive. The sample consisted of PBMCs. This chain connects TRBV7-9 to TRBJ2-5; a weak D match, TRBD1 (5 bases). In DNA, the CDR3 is TGTGCCAGCAGCTGGCAGGGTCTCCAAGAGACCCAGTACTTC. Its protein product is CASSWQGLQETQYF.